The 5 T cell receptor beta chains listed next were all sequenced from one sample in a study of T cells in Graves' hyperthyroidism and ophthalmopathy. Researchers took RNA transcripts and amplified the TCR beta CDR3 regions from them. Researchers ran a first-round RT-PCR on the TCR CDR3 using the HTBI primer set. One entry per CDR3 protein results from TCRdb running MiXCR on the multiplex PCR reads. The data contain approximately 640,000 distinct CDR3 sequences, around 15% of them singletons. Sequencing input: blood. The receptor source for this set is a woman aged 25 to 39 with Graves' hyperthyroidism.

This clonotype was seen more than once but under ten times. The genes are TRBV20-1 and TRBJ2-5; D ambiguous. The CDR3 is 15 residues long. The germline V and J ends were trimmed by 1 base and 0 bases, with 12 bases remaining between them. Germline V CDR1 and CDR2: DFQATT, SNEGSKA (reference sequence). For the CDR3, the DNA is TGCAGTGCTAGAGGGCGAGCAACGTACCAAGAGACCCAGTACTTC. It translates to CSARGRATYQETQYF.

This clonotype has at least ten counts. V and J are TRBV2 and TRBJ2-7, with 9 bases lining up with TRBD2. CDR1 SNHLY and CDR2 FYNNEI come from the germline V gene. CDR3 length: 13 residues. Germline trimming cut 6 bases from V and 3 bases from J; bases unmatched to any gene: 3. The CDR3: CASRQREDYEQYF. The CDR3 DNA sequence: TGTGCCAGCAGGCAGCGGGAGGACTACGAGCAGTACTTC.

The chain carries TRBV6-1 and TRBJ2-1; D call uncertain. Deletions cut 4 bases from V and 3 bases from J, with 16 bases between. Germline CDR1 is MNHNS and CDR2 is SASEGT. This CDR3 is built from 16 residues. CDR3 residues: CASSVRSSGIYNEQFF. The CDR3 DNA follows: TGTGCCAGCAGTGTTAGGTCTTCCGGTATCTACAATGAGCAGTTCTTC.

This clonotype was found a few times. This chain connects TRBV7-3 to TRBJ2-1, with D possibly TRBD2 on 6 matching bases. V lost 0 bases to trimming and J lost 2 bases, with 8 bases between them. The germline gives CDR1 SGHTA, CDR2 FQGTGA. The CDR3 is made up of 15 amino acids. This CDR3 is CASSLTAGTYNEQFF. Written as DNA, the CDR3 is TGTGCCAGCAGCTTAACAGCGGGTACCTACAATGAGCAGTTCTTC.

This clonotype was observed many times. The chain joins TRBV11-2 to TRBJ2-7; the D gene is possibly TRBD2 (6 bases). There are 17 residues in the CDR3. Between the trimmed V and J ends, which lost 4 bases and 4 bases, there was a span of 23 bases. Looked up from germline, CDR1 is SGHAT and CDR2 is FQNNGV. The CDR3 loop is CASSSQIGTSLSYEQYF. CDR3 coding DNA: TGTGCCAGCAGCTCACAGATCGGGACTTCCCTAAGTTACGAGCAGTACTTC.